This T cell receptor beta chain was recovered during a study of brain T cells in children with intractable seizures. Sequencing was limited to surgery cases with top T cell transcript signatures in brain tissue. The repertoire was sequenced with immunoSEQ multiplex PCR; TCRdb's copy has only in-frame clones and lacks some. Of about 76,000 clones listed, about 93% are singletons. The CDR3 is 14 amino acids. Trimming pared 6 bases from V and 6 bases from J, leaving 14 bases between. Germline CDR1 and CDR2: MGHDK and SYGVNS. This receptor was taken from a boy under two years old with tuberous sclerosis and intractable seizures. This sample comprised peripheral blood, obtained at surgery. The V call is TRBV25-1, the J call TRBJ1-4; possible D gene TRBD1, 6 bases. The CDR3 DNA sequence: TGTGCCAGCAGAGCCTCCCAGGGGCATGAAAAACTGTTTTTT. The encoded protein is CASRASQGHEKLFF.